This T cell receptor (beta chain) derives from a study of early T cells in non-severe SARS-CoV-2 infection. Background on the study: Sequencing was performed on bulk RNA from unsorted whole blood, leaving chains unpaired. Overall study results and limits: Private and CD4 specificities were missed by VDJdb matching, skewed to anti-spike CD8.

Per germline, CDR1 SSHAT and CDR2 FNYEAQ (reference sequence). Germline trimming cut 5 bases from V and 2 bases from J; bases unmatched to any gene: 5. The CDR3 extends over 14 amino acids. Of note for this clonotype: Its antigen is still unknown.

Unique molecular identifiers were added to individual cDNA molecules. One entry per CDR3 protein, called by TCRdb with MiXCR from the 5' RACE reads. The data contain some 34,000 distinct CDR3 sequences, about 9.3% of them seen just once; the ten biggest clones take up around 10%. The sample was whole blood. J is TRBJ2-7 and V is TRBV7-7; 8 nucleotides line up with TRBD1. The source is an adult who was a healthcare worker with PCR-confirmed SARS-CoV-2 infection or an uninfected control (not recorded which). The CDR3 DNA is TGTGCCAGCAGCCCTGGGACAGGAACCTACGAGCAGTACTTC. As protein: CASSPGTGTYEQYF.